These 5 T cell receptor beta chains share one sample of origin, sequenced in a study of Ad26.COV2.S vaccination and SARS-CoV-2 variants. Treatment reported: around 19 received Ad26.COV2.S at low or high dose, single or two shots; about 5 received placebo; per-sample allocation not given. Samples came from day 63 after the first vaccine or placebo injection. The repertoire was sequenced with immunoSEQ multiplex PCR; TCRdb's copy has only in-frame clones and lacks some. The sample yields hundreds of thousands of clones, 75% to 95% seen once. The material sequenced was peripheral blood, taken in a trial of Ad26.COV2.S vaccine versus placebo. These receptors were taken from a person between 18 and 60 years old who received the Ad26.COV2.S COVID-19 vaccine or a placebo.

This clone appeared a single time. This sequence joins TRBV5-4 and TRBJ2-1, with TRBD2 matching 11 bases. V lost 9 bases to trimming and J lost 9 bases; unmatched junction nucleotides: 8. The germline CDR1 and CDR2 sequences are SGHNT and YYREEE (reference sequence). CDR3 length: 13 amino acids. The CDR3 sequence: CATTDSGRVEQFF. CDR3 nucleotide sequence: TGTGCCACCACTGATAGCGGGAGGGTTGAGCAGTTCTTC.

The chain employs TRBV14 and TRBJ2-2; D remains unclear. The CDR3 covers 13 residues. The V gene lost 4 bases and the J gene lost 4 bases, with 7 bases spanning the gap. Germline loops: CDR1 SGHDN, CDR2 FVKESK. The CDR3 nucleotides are TGTGCCAGCAGCCCCACGGGCACCGGGGAGCTGTTTTTT. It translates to CASSPTGTGELFF.

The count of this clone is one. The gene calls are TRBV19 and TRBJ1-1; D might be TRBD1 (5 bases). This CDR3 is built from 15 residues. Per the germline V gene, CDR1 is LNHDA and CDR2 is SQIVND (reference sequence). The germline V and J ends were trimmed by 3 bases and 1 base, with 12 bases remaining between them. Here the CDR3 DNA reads TGTGCCAGTAGTATTCCCCCGACAGAGAACACTGAAGCTTTCTTT. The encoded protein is CASSIPPTENTEAFF.

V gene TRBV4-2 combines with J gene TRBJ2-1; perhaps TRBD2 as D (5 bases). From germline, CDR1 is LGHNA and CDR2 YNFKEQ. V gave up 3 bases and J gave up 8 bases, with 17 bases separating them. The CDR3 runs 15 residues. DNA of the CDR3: TGTGCCAGCAGCCAGGAAAGCGGACCAATGGATGAGCAGTTCTTC. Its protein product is CASSQESGPMDEQFF.

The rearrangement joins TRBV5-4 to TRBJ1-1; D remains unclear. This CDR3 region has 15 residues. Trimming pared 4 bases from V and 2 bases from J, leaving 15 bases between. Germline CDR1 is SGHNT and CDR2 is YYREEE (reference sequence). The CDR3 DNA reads TGTGCCAGCAGCAGTGGTTGGGGTCGTAACACTGAAGCTTTCTTT. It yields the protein CASSSGWGRNTEAFF.